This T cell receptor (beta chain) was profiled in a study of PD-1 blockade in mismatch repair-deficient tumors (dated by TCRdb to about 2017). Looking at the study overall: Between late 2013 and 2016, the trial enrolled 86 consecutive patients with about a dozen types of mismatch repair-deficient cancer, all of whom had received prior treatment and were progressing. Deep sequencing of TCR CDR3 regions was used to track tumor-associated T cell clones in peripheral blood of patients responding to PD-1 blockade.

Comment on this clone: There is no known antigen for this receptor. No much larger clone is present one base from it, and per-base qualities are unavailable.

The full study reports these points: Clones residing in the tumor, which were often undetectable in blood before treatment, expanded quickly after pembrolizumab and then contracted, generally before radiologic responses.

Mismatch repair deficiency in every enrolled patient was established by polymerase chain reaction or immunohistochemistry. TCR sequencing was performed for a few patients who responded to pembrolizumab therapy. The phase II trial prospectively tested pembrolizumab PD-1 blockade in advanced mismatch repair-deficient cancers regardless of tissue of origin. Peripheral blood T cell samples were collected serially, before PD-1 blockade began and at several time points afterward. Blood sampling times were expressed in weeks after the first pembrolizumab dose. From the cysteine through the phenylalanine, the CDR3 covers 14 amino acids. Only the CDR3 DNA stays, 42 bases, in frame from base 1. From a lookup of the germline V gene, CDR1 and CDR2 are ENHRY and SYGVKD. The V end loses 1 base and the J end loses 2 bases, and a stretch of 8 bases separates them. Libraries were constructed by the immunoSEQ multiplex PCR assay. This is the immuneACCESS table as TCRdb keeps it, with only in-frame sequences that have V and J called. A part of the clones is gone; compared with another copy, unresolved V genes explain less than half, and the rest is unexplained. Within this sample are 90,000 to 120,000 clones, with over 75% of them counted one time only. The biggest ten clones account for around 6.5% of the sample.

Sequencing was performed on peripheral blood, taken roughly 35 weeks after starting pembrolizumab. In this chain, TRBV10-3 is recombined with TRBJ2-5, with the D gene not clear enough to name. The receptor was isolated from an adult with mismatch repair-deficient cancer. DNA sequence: TGTGCCATCAGTGAGTGGGCGGAACAAGAGACCCAGTACTTC. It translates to CAISEWAEQETQYF.